This passage covers 32 T cell receptor beta chains from one sample sequenced in a study of blood T cells in healthy people across ages. For the second PCR, which ran for about 7 to 11 cycles, a sample-barcoded 5' primer and a J-beta primer mix were used. TCRdb passed the 5' RACE reads through MiXCR, listing each CDR3 protein once. The sample shows 650,000 to 700,000 distinct CDR3 sequences, around 50% of them seen only once. Sequencing input: blood. The receptors originated from a woman aged 80 or over in good health.

The V gene is TRBV7-6, the J gene TRBJ2-1, with a weak D call TRBD2 (6 bases). With 1 base removed from V and 6 bases from J, the gap between germline ends came to 22 bases. Germline loops: CDR1 SGHVS, CDR2 FNYEAQ. This CDR3 spans 18 amino acids. In nucleotides, the CDR3 is TGTGCCAGCAGCTTAGGGGCTCACGGGACTCTGCTGGCCAATGAGCAGTTCTTC. This translates into CASSLGAHGTLLANEQFF.

This clonotype showed up just a few times. The chain links TRBV4-3 to TRBJ2-1; 13 nucleotides match TRBD2. The V segment lost 0 bases and the J segment 7 bases; nucleotides outside the gene matches: 9. Germline V gene sequence: CDR1 LGHNA, CDR2 YSLEER. This CDR3 contains 18 residues. The CDR3 here is CASSQDATQLAGGNEQFF. The DNA of the CDR3 is TGCGCCAGCAGCCAAGATGCCACGCAACTAGCGGGAGGGAATGAGCAGTTCTTC.

This clonotype has ten or more counts. The rearrangement links TRBV5-1 to TRBJ1-1; D is perhaps TRBD1 (5 bases). V was pared by 1 base and J by 5 bases, with 9 bases between. Germline V gene data show CDR1 as SGHRS and CDR2 as YFSETQ. CDR3 length: 13 residues. CDR3 sequence: CASSLTGGTEAFF. CDR3 bases: TGCGCCAGCAGCTTGACCGGGGGGACTGAAGCTTTCTTT.

The V call is TRBV13, the J call TRBJ2-4; tentatively, D is TRBD1 or TRBD2 (5 bases each). This CDR3 has 14 amino acids. CDR1 is PRHDT and CDR2 is FYEKMQ in the germline V gene (reference sequence). V was pared by 5 bases and J by 13 bases, with 21 bases between. The CDR3 bases are TGTGCCAGCAGCCTTGGGACCGGTATGGTGGAGCAGTACTTC. As protein: CASSLGTGMVEQYF.

This clonotype was observed at least ten times. The chain carries TRBV5-1 and TRBJ2-3; D may be TRBD2 (5 bases). Germline-derived CDR1 and CDR2 are SGHRS and YFSETQ. CDR3 length equals 14 residues. Trimming stripped 1 base from V and 4 bases from J, with 10 bases between. The CDR3: CASSLRGGADTQYF. DNA of the CDR3: TGCGCCAGCAGCTTGCGAGGAGGAGCAGATACGCAGTATTTT.

This clonotype was seen at least ten times. This rearrangement joins TRBV5-1 to TRBJ1-6, with no clear D. V gave up 0 bases and J gave up 10 bases, with 11 bases separating them. Germline V gives CDR1 SGHRS, CDR2 YFSETQ. This CDR3 comprises 14 residues. The CDR3 DNA reads TGCGCCAGCAGCTTGGGGAGTACGGGATCACCCCTCCACTTT. Protein sequence: CASSLGSTGSPLHF.

Concerning this clonotype: A much larger clone lies one base from this, so it may be a read error. This rearrangement joins TRBV4-1 to TRBJ2-1; perhaps TRBD2 as D (6 bases). The tail of the sequence fits TRBJ2-7 better, so the J call may be wrong. The CDR3 is 18 residues long. Germline-derived CDR1 and CDR2 are MGHRA and YSYEKL. For the CDR3, the DNA is TGCGCCAGCAGCCAGGAGGGGCCGGGAGAACGACCCTACAATGAGCAGTACTTC. Translating it yields CASSQEGPGERPYNEQYF.

This clonotype was counted ten times or more. The V and J genes are TRBV2 and TRBJ2-3, with D hard to call. Looked up from germline, CDR1 is SNHLY and CDR2 is FYNNEI. Deletions cut 10 bases from V and 7 bases from J, with 12 bases between. The CDR3 extends over 11 amino acids. The CDR3 coding sequence is TGTGCCACCTACAACACGTATACGCAGTATTTT. Translating it yields CATYNTYTQYF.

This clonotype was counted a few times. The chain couples TRBV4-1 to TRBJ1-4, with D unclear. Trimming took 1 base from V and 8 from J, leaving 14 bases between them. This CDR3 has 15 residues. Germline V gene sequence: CDR1 MGHRA, CDR2 YSYEKL. The DNA for the CDR3 is TGCGCCAGCAGCCAAGTGGGAATAAGAGGGGAAAAACTGTTTTTT. Translating it yields CASSQVGIRGEKLFF.

This clonotype showed up just once. One base away lies a much larger clone, so this may be a sequencing read error. This chain connects TRBV6-5 to TRBJ1-2; no firm D call. V was trimmed by 7 bases and J by 4 bases, leaving 16 bases between them. This CDR3 comprises 14 residues. Germline-derived CDR1 and CDR2 are MNHEY and SVGAGI. In DNA form, the CDR3 reads TGTGCCAGCATCGAGGAAGCGGGATCCTATGGCTACACCTTC. Amino acid sequence: CASIEEAGSYGYTF.

This chain joins TRBV28 and TRBJ2-7; 7 nucleotides line up with TRBD2. The J segment lost 10 bases and the V segment lost 6 bases, leaving 18 bases of the junction unmatched. CDR3 length: 15 residues. CDR1 is MDHEN, CDR2 SYDVKM, per germline. CDR3 sequence (DNA): TGTGCCAGCAGGACGGGGGGTCAAGTCAAAAACGTTCAGTACTTC. Protein sequence: CASRTGGQVKNVQYF.

The chain uses TRBV7-3 and TRBJ2-6; 10 bases match TRBD1. Losses at the gene ends were 3 bases for V and 0 bases for J; bases not matched to a gene: 11. CDR1 and CDR2 from the germline V gene are SGHTA and FQGTGA. This CDR3 region has 20 residues. The CDR3 nucleotides are TGTGCCAGCAGCTTTACCCAACCGACAGGGGGCGGCTCTGGGGCCAACGTCCTGACTTTC. Translation: CASSFTQPTGGGSGANVLTF.

This clonotype was seen once. The chain is built from TRBV20-1 and TRBJ2-5; 7 nucleotides match TRBD2. The DNA end favors TRBJ2-7, so the J call may be wrong. The CDR3 extends over 16 amino acids. CDR1 DFQATT and CDR2 SNEGSKA come from the germline V gene (reference sequence). Written as DNA, the CDR3 is TGCAGTGCTAGAGCCGACAGACTAGCTACCTTCTACGAGCAGTACTTC. Translated, it gives CSARADRLATFYEQYF.

Concerning this clonotype itself: This could be a read error, since a much larger clone is one nucleotide away. The gene calls are TRBV10-3 and TRBJ1-2, with D maybe TRBD1 (6 bases). The CDR3 loop spans 14 amino acids. The germline V gene has CDR1 ENHRY and CDR2 SYGVKD. CDR3 DNA sequence: TGTGCCATCAGGGACAGTGGGATCCCCTATGGCTGCACCTTC. This codes for CAIRDSGIPYGCTF.

This clonotype was picked up a small number of times. The chain recombines TRBV28 with TRBJ2-7, with D possibly matching TRBD1 (6 bases). The CDR3 covers 13 residues. Germline CDR1 MDHEN, CDR2 SYDVKM. The germline V and J ends were trimmed by 5 bases and 7 bases, with 15 bases remaining between them. The CDR3 DNA reads TGTGCCAGCAGTGTAACAGGGAACTGGGAGCAGTACTTC. Protein product: CASSVTGNWEQYF.

CDR3 loop: CSARKPPYKGEQYF. Here the CDR3 DNA reads TGCAGTGCTAGAAAACCACCTTACAAGGGCGAGCAGTACTTC. This sequence joins TRBV20-1 and TRBJ2-4; D ambiguous. The DNA end favors TRBJ2-7, so the J call may be wrong. The CDR3 length is 14 residues. Looked up from germline, CDR1 is DFQATT and CDR2 is SNEGSKA (reference sequence).

Of note for this clonotype: A much larger clone lies one base from this, so it may be a read error. The CDR3 ends on some other residue instead of the conserved phenylalanine or tryptophan, so this is likely a read error. The rearrangement joins TRBV10-3 to TRBJ2-7, with D unresolved. Trimming pared 9 bases from V and 6 bases from J, leaving 9 bases between. CDR1 is ENHRY, CDR2 SYGVKD, per germline. The CDR3 has 10 amino acids. The CDR3 DNA reads as TGTGCCATAGGAGTGGTCGAGCAGTACCTC. As protein: CAIGVVEQYL.

This clonotype was picked up many times. V is TRBV24-1 and J is TRBJ2-1, with TRBD2 identical over 13 bases. Looked up from germline, CDR1 is KGHDR and CDR2 is SFDVKD. This CDR3 contains 14 residues. With V trimmed by 10 bases and J by 7 bases, 6 bases remained unmatched. The CDR3 nucleotides are TGTGCCACAAGAGGACTAGCGGGGGCAAATGAGCAGTTCTTC. Its protein is CATRGLAGANEQFF.

In regard to this clonotype: It may be a read error: a sequence one base away is much more abundant. The J gene is TRBJ2-5, the V gene TRBV27; 7 nucleotides agree with TRBD2. The J call may be wrong; the DNA end is better matched by TRBJ2-1. Germline CDR1 is MNHEY and CDR2 is SMNVEV (reference sequence). The CDR3 extends over 15 amino acids. The CDR3 nucleotides read TGTGCCAGCAGTTCCGCTAGCGGCGGGAAGGAGACCCAGTTCTTC. It translates to CASSSASGGKETQFF.

This chain connects TRBV5-1 to TRBJ2-2; 7 nucleotides line up with TRBD1. With V trimmed by 5 bases and J by 5 bases, 12 bases remained unmatched. Germline V gene data show CDR1 as SGHRS and CDR2 as YFSETQ. The CDR3 sequence is 16 residues long. The CDR3 DNA is TGCGCCAGCAGTCCGCTGCCGGGACAGACAACCGGGGAGCTGTTTTTT. It codes for CASSPLPGQTTGELFF. Looking up the rest from reference TRBV5-1 and TRBJ2-2 gives the full variable domain: KAGVTQTPRYLIKTRGQQVTLSCSPISGHRSVSWYQQTPGQGLQFLFEYFSETQRNKGNFPGRFSGRQFSNSRSEMNVSTLELGDSALYLCASSPLPGQTTGELFFGEGSRLTVL.

The genes are TRBV18 and TRBJ2-7; D might be TRBD1 or TRBD2, each matching 5 bases. CDR1 and CDR2 from the germline V gene are KGHSH and LQKENI. Deletions cut 3 bases from V and 3 bases from J, with 15 bases between. The CDR3 covers 15 residues. The chain's CDR3 is CASSPGARGLYEQYF. The CDR3 DNA reads as TGTGCCAGCTCACCCGGGGCAAGGGGCCTCTACGAGCAGTACTTC.

Only one count was recorded for this clonotype. Sequence at one end of the junction differs from germline and may be a read error. V usage is TRBV12-3 or TRBV12-4 and J usage is TRBJ1-3, with D perhaps TRBD1 (5 bases). The CDR3 runs 14 residues. The CDR3, as DNA: TGTGCCAGCAGTGTAGCGCTGGTGGGGGACACCATATATTTT. This codes for CASSVALVGDTIYF.

The chain joins TRBV20-1 to TRBJ2-7; D gene unclear. Germline CDR1 reads DFQATT; CDR2 reads SNEGSKA (reference sequence). There are 14 residues in the CDR3. Trimming removed 5 bases from V and 3 bases from J, with 17 bases in between. CDR3 coding DNA: TGCAGTGCTGAGGCGGATCCAGTTAACTACGAGCAGTACTTC. Its translation is CSAEADPVNYEQYF.

Concerning this clonotype: A single base separates this from a much larger clone, so it may be a read error. V is TRBV19 and J is TRBJ2-5; tentative D call: TRBD2 (5 bases). Germline V gene data show CDR1 as LNHDA and CDR2 as SQIVND (reference sequence). There are 14 residues in the CDR3. CDR3 residues: CAGSIDRGHQLQYF. The CDR3 DNA reads TGTGCCGGTAGTATAGACCGCGGGCACCAGCTGCAGTACTTC.

The chain combines TRBV4-3 with TRBJ2-5; maybe TRBD2 (7 bases). V lost 2 bases, J lost 4 bases, and 17 bases lay in between. The CDR3 totals 16 residues. Germline V CDR1 and CDR2: LGHNA, YSLEER. The CDR3 region is CASSQQAGGGTETQYF. Here the CDR3 DNA reads TGCGCCAGCAGCCAACAGGCTGGGGGGGGCACAGAGACCCAGTACTTC.

In its sample, this clonotype was seen many times. The rearrangement links TRBV28 to TRBJ1-2; tentative D call: TRBD1 (5 bases). Germline V gives CDR1 MDHEN, CDR2 SYDVKM. Trimming cost V 6 bases and J 1 base, with 9 bases left between them. This CDR3 has 13 residues. The CDR3 loop is CASSFGGNYGYTF. CDR3 nucleotide sequence: TGTGCCAGCAGCTTCGGGGGTAACTATGGCTACACCTTC.

Points on this clonotype: A much larger clone is a single base away; this may be a read error. The genes are TRBV9 and TRBJ2-1, with 13 bases identical to TRBD2. TRBJ2-7 matches the DNA end more closely, so the J call is doubtful. Germline CDR1 reads SGDLS; CDR2 reads YYNGEE. The CDR3 has 16 residues. The CDR3 DNA sequence: TGTGCCAGCAGCGTTTCAGGACTAGCGGGAGCCAATGAGCAGTACTTC. Translated: CASSVSGLAGANEQYF.

A note on this clonotype: A single base separates this from a much larger clone, so it may be a read error. The chain combines TRBV6-5 with TRBJ1-6, with TRBD1 matching over 8 bases. This CDR3 has 15 residues. Losses at the gene ends were 4 bases for V and 11 bases for J; bases not matched to a gene: 10. Looked up from germline, CDR1 is MNHEY and CDR2 is SVGAGI. DNA for the CDR3: TGTGCCAGCAGTTTAGCCAGGGACAGGAATCCACCCCTCCACTTT. The encoded protein is CASSLARDRNPPLHF.

This clonotype occurred many times. V usage is TRBV9 and J usage is TRBJ2-3; D remains unclear. The CDR3 length is 15 residues. With 4 bases removed from V and 4 bases from J, the gap between germline ends came to 16 bases. CDR1 SGDLS and CDR2 YYNGEE come from the germline V gene. The CDR3 region has the DNA TGTGCCAGCAGCTCAAGGGCGGTTAGCTCAGATACGCAGTATTTT. This translates into CASSSRAVSSDTQYF.

The chain links TRBV2 to TRBJ2-5, with D uncertain. Trimming pared 6 bases from V and 2 bases from J, leaving 10 bases between. Germline V gives CDR1 SNHLY, CDR2 FYNNEI. CDR3 size: 13 residues. CDR3 nucleotides: TGTGCCAGCAGGGACGGAGATCAAGAGACCCAGTACTTC. It encodes CASRDGDQETQYF.

This chain connects TRBV9 to TRBJ1-1; D unresolved. Trimming shortened V by 0 bases and J by 3 bases, and 6 bases separated the two germline ends. This CDR3 spans 13 amino acids. Germline V gene lookup returns CDR1 SGDLS and CDR2 YYNGEE. The CDR3 sequence is CASSVGMDTEAFF. In nucleotides, the CDR3 is TGTGCCAGCAGCGTAGGGATGGACACTGAAGCTTTCTTT. Full variable domain (outside the CDR3, taken from reference TRBV9 and TRBJ1-1): DSGVTQTPKHLITATGQRVTLRCSPRSGDLSVYWYQQSLDQGLQFLIQYYNGEERAKGNILERFSAQQFPDLHSELNLSSLELGDSALYFCASSVGMDTEAFFGQGTRLTVV.

The V call is TRBV19, the J call TRBJ2-1; no definite D call. V was trimmed by 9 bases and J by 0 bases, leaving 9 bases between them. CDR1 LNHDA and CDR2 SQIVND come from the germline V gene (reference sequence). This CDR3 has 13 residues. CDR3 residues: CASSTASYNEQFF. As DNA, the CDR3 is TGTGCCAGCAGCACGGCCTCCTACAATGAGCAGTTCTTC.